The next 32 T cell receptor beta chains were all read from a single sample in a study of control samples from healthy donors and cancer patients. Using immunoSEQ multiplex PCR, the repertoire was profiled, and TCRdb retains in-frame clones only, with some absent. The profile shows about 160,000 clones, 96% of them singletons. Sequencing was done on a sample of blood. The receptors stem from a woman in her twenties or thirties in good health.

The V and J genes are TRBV6-1 and TRBJ2-7; D call uncertain. V lost 3 bases, J lost 3 bases, and 21 bases lay in between. Looked up from germline, CDR1 is MNHNS and CDR2 is SASEGT. CDR3 size: 17 residues. CDR3 nucleotide sequence: TGTGCCAGCAGTGATGGGGTTCCTCCCCCTCCTTTCTACGAGCAGTACTTC. Residues: CASSDGVPPPPFYEQYF.

The rearrangement joins TRBV3-1 (or the pseudogene TRBV3-2) to TRBJ1-1, with 10 bases identical to TRBD1. CDR3 length: 13 residues. With 1 base clipped from V and 10 bases from J, the junction kept 3 bases outside the gene matches. Germline-derived CDR1 and CDR2 are LGHDT and YNNKEL (reference sequence). This CDR3 is CASSQADRGRAFF. The DNA of the CDR3 is TGTGCCAGCAGCCAAGCGGACAGGGGGAGAGCTTTCTTT.

This sequence joins TRBV28 and TRBJ2-7, with D perhaps matching TRBD2 (6 bases). The CDR3 runs 16 residues. V was shortened by 8 bases and J by 3 bases, with 23 bases between the two germline ends. Germline CDR1 and CDR2: MDHEN and SYDVKM. The CDR3 region has the DNA TGTGCCAGCTATCCCCTCCGGGGCGGGACTCACTACGAGCAGTACTTC. As protein: CASYPLRGGTHYEQYF.

The chain has TRBV3-1 (or the pseudogene TRBV3-2) and TRBJ1-6, with D unclear. The CDR3 length is 16 residues. V gave up 6 bases and J gave up 2 bases, with 14 bases separating them. Per germline, CDR1 LGHDT and CDR2 YNNKEL (reference sequence). The CDR3 nucleotides read TGTGCCAGCAGTCTCGACGGTCCCACCTATAATTCACCCCTCCACTTT. Its translation: CASSLDGPTYNSPLHF.

The chain couples TRBV28 to TRBJ1-6, with no clear D. Germline lookup yields CDR1 MDHEN and CDR2 SYDVKM. The CDR3 spans 13 residues. The V end was cut by 11 bases, the J end by 4 bases, with 12 bases between. The chain's CDR3 is CAAGREYNSPLHF. In nucleotides, the CDR3 is TGTGCCGCCGGAAGGGAGTATAATTCACCCCTCCACTTT.

V is TRBV28 and J is TRBJ1-1, with TRBD1 identical over 10 bases. After removal of 5 bases from V and 3 bases from J, the junction contained 3 bases not matched to a gene. This CDR3 contains 14 residues. Germline-derived CDR1 and CDR2 are MDHEN and SYDVKM. Written as DNA, the CDR3 is TGTGCCAGCAGTGTGGGACAGGGGTACACTGAAGCTTTCTTT. Amino acid sequence: CASSVGQGYTEAFF.

In nucleotides, the CDR3 is TGTGCCAGCAGCTTAGGCGGGGGGCTGGAGACCCAGTACTTC. Amino acid sequence: CASSLGGGLETQYF. This chain links TRBV7-9 with TRBJ2-5; TRBD2 matches 8 bases. CDR3 length: 14 amino acids. After removal of 1 base from V and 5 bases from J, the junction contained 3 bases not matched to a gene. Per the germline V gene, CDR1 is SEHNR and CDR2 is FQNEAQ (reference sequence).

This clone was seen once. The rearrangement uses TRBV5-1 and TRBJ2-7; 8 positions match TRBD1. V lost 3 bases to trimming and J lost 0 bases; unmatched junction nucleotides: 2. The CDR3 totals 14 residues. Germline CDR1 reads SGHRS; CDR2 reads YFSETQ. This CDR3 is CASSWTGSSYEQYF. CDR3 nucleotides: TGCGCCAGCAGCTGGACAGGGAGCTCCTACGAGCAGTACTTC.

This clone has only one observation. The chain carries TRBV10-3 and TRBJ1-4; 7 bases are shared with TRBD1. After removal of 10 bases from V and 5 bases from J, the junction contained 7 bases not matched to a gene. The germline gives CDR1 ENHRY, CDR2 SYGVKD. This CDR3 region has 13 residues. This CDR3 reads CATGQAQNEKLFF. CDR3 coding DNA: TGTGCCACTGGACAGGCACAAAATGAAAAACTGTTTTTT.

The chain couples TRBV6-6 to TRBJ2-1, with unresolved D. The CDR3 is made up of 12 amino acids. Trimming pared 5 bases from V and 4 bases from J, leaving 6 bases between. CDR1 is MNHNY and CDR2 is SVGAGI in the germline V gene (reference sequence). The DNA of the CDR3 is TGTGCCAGCAGTACCGGATACAATGAGCAGTTCTTC. Protein product: CASSTGYNEQFF.

This clone was counted at least ten times. The chain uses TRBV7-9 and TRBJ2-1; D might be TRBD2 (5 bases). The CDR3 totals 17 residues. V lost 4 bases to trimming and J lost 1 base, with 17 bases between them. Germline V gives CDR1 SEHNR, CDR2 FQNEAQ (reference sequence). In DNA, the CDR3 is TGTGCCAGCAGCTCAGAAGGACGGGGAGCGTCCTACAATGAGCAGTTCTTC. Protein sequence: CASSSEGRGASYNEQFF. The whole variable domain, remainder taken from reference TRBV7-9 and TRBJ2-1, is DTGVSQNPRHKITKRGQNVTFRCDPISEHNRLYWYRQTLGQGPEFLTYFQNEAQLEKSRLLSDRFSAERPKGSFSTLEIQRTEQGDSAMYLCASSSEGRGASYNEQFFGPGTRLTVL.

The chain combines TRBV7-9 with TRBJ1-1; D is unresolved. Germline V gene data show CDR1 as SEHNR and CDR2 as FQNEAQ (reference sequence). With 4 bases removed from V and 5 bases from J, the gap between germline ends came to 8 bases. CDR3 length equals 12 residues. The DNA of the CDR3 is TGTGCCAGCAGCTCACCCGGGACTGAAGCTTTCTTT. This sequence encodes CASSSPGTEAFF.

The CDR3 region is CASSLSGDSPLHF. The CDR3 DNA is TGTGCCAGCAGTTTATCCGGGGATTCACCCCTCCACTTT. This chain links TRBV28 with TRBJ1-6; D is unresolved. Germline V gene lookup returns CDR1 MDHEN and CDR2 SYDVKM. The germline V and J ends were trimmed by 1 base and 8 bases, with 6 bases remaining between them. This CDR3 is 13 amino acids long.

The chain links TRBV4-1 to TRBJ1-6; 8 bases line up with TRBD1. J was trimmed by 7 bases and V by 4 bases; bases with no gene match: 3. This CDR3 spans 14 amino acids. Per the germline V gene, CDR1 is MGHRA and CDR2 is YSYEKL. The CDR3 DNA sequence: TGCGCCAGCAGCCCGGACAGGGTGAATTCACCCCTCCACTTT. Protein product: CASSPDRVNSPLHF.

V gene TRBV11-3 combines with J gene TRBJ1-2; D not certain. CDR1 and CDR2 from the germline V gene are SGHNT and YENEEA. Trimming took off 1 base at V and 2 bases at J, with 11 bases between the two ends. The CDR3 runs 15 residues. CDR3: CASSLGAPDNYGYTF. The CDR3 coding sequence is TGTGCCAGCAGCTTAGGGGCGCCGGACAACTATGGCTACACCTTC.

The CDR3 loop reads CSASPGHEQYF. CDR3 DNA sequence: TGCAGTGCTAGCCCGGGCCACGAGCAGTACTTC. The V and J genes are TRBV20-1 and TRBJ2-7; the D is unclear. With 3 bases removed from V and 5 bases from J, the gap between germline ends came to 8 bases. The germline V gene has CDR1 DFQATT and CDR2 SNEGSKA (reference sequence). The CDR3 has 11 amino acids.

The chain links TRBV20-1 to TRBJ2-7; D gene unclear. The length of the CDR3 is 11 residues. Germline loops: CDR1 DFQATT, CDR2 SNEGSKA (reference sequence). V lost 3 bases and J 12 bases, leaving 15 bases between the germline ends. CDR3 DNA: TGCAGTGCTAGTCCAACGATGATTCCGTACTTC. Its protein product is CSASPTMIPYF.

The V gene is TRBV11-3, the J gene TRBJ2-6; the D is unclear. The ends were cut back, 6 bases at V and 2 bases at J, with 14 bases in the middle. The CDR3 sequence is 16 residues long. Germline CDR1 is SGHNT and CDR2 is YENEEA. The CDR3 protein is CASSPDPSAGANVLTF. As DNA, the CDR3 is TGTGCCAGCAGTCCGGACCCGTCCGCTGGGGCCAACGTCCTGACTTTC.

V and J are TRBV19 and TRBJ2-2; a possible D gene is TRBD2 (5 bases). CDR3 size: 15 residues. Germline values: CDR1 LNHDA, CDR2 SQIVND (reference sequence). V lost 4 bases to trimming and J lost 3 bases, with 12 bases between them. The DNA for the CDR3 is TGTGCCAGTAGTAATGAGGGTCTGGACACCGGGGAGCTGTTTTTT. Protein product: CASSNEGLDTGELFF.

This sequence joins TRBV4-1 and TRBJ1-1; no reliable D call. Looked up from germline, CDR1 is MGHRA and CDR2 is YSYEKL. This CDR3 region has 18 residues. The ends were cut back, 4 bases at V and 0 bases at J, with 21 bases in the middle. The CDR3 protein is CASSLPTSPTEMNTEAFF. The CDR3 nucleotides are TGCGCCAGCAGCCTACCAACCTCCCCGACGGAGATGAACACTGAAGCTTTCTTT.

The chain recombines TRBV20-1 with TRBJ2-1, with 10 bases aligning to TRBD2. The CDR3 is 16 residues long. Germline CDR1 and CDR2: DFQATT and SNEGSKA (reference sequence). V lost 3 bases to trimming and J lost 4 bases; unmatched junction nucleotides: 9. This CDR3 reads CSASGELAGKYNEQFF. CDR3 nucleotides: TGCAGTGCTAGTGGGGAACTAGCGGGGAAGTACAATGAGCAGTTCTTC.

The chain joins TRBV28 to TRBJ2-3, with 12 bases matching TRBD1. CDR3 size: 15 residues. J was trimmed by 2 bases and V by 11 bases; bases with no gene match: 8. The germline CDR1 and CDR2 sequences are MDHEN and SYDVKM. The CDR3 protein is CAAGTGGRLTDTQYF. The CDR3 nucleotides are TGTGCCGCAGGGACAGGGGGCCGCCTCACAGATACGCAGTATTTT. The variable domain in full, completed from reference TRBV28 and TRBJ2-3, reads DVKVTQSSRYLVKRTGEKVFLECVQDMDHENMFWYRQDPGLGLRLIYFSYDVKMKEKGDIPEGYSVSREKKERFSLILESASTNQTSMYLCAAGTGGRLTDTQYFGPGTRLTVL.

The DNA of the CDR3 is TGTGCCAGCAGCCCCAGGGGCGCAACTAATGAAAAACTGTTTTTT. Protein: CASSPRGATNEKLFF. This chain uses TRBV5-6 with TRBJ1-4, with D possibly being TRBD1 (6 bases). CDR1 and CDR2 from the germline V gene are SGHDT and YYEEEE. The V gene lost 4 bases and the J gene lost 0 bases, with 10 bases spanning the gap. This CDR3 has 15 residues.

This rearrangement joins TRBV5-6 to TRBJ2-1; D is ambiguous. Trimming stripped 4 bases from V and 0 bases from J, with 8 bases between. CDR1 and CDR2 from the germline V gene are SGHDT and YYEEEE. The CDR3 has 14 amino acids. The CDR3 DNA sequence: TGTGCCAGCAGCAACTACCACTCCTACAATGAGCAGTTCTTC. Its protein product is CASSNYHSYNEQFF.

The rearrangement uses TRBV19 and TRBJ2-7; D uncertain. This CDR3 is 12 amino acids long. Per the germline V gene, CDR1 is LNHDA and CDR2 is SQIVND (reference sequence). V was cut by 6 bases and J by 3 bases, with 9 bases left in between. This CDR3 reads CASSPNDYEQYF. The CDR3 nucleotides read TGTGCCAGTAGCCCAAACGACTACGAGCAGTACTTC.

The rearrangement links TRBV6-5 to TRBJ1-2; 7 nucleotides line up with TRBD1. J gave up 4 bases and V 6 bases, and 8 bases lay outside the gene matches. There are 14 residues in the CDR3. Germline V gene sequence: CDR1 MNHEY, CDR2 SVGAGI. The DNA for the CDR3 is TGTGCCAGCAGCTGGACGACAGGGTCCTATGGCTACACCTTC. It translates to CASSWTTGSYGYTF.

The CDR3 reads CASSRIQDEQFF. DNA of the CDR3: TGTGCCAGCTCGAGGATCCAGGATGAGCAGTTCTTC. This chain links TRBV6-5 with TRBJ2-1; D gene unclear. Trimming removed 8 bases from V and 8 bases from J, with 13 bases in between. CDR1 MNHEY and CDR2 SVGAGI come from the germline V gene. The CDR3 is 12 amino acids.

The rearrangement uses TRBV18 and TRBJ2-7; a weak D match, TRBD1 (6 bases). The CDR3 has 13 amino acids. The V gene's germline CDR1 is KGHSH and CDR2 LQKENI. The V gene lost 3 bases and the J gene lost 4 bases, with 10 bases spanning the gap. Here the CDR3 reads CASSPAGAYEQYF. The CDR3 coding sequence is TGTGCCAGCTCACCGGCAGGGGCTTACGAGCAGTACTTC.

V usage is TRBV4-1 and J usage is TRBJ1-4; 9 bases fit TRBD1. Looked up from germline, CDR1 is MGHRA and CDR2 is YSYEKL. The CDR3 has 17 amino acids. V was clipped by 0 bases and J by 2 bases; unmatched bases: 4. Written as DNA, the CDR3 is TGCGCCAGCAGCCAAGAACAGGGGGCGCCGACTAATGAAAAACTGTTTTTT. Translated: CASSQEQGAPTNEKLFF.

This chain uses TRBV9 with TRBJ2-1, with no clear D. The V gene lost 3 bases and the J gene lost 8 bases, with 12 bases spanning the gap. Germline V gene sequence: CDR1 SGDLS, CDR2 YYNGEE. The CDR3 is 13 residues long. The DNA for the CDR3 is TGTGCCAGCAGCGCCCCCTCAGAGGATGAGCAGTTCTTC. Its protein is CASSAPSEDEQFF.

The rearrangement links TRBV11-3 to TRBJ2-1, with 13 bases matching TRBD2. The germline CDR1 and CDR2 sequences are SGHNT and YENEEA. V lost 1 base to trimming and J lost 3 bases; unmatched junction nucleotides: 9. The CDR3 length is 19 residues. The CDR3: CASSLGWTSGSNDYNEQFF. The CDR3 DNA follows: TGTGCCAGCAGCTTAGGCTGGACTAGCGGGAGTAATGACTACAATGAGCAGTTCTTC.

This chain uses TRBV5-1 with TRBJ1-1; 7 bases line up with TRBD1. V shed 4 bases, J shed 3 bases, and the junction held 9 bases outside the gene matches. The CDR3 runs 15 residues. Germline CDR1 SGHRS, CDR2 YFSETQ. Written as DNA, the CDR3 is TGCGCCAGCAGCCCACAGGGGAGGTCGGACACTGAAGCTTTCTTT. Protein: CASSPQGRSDTEAFF.